This T cell receptor (beta chain) derives from a study of T cell responses to AZD1222 COVID-19 vaccine. With 7 bases clipped from V and 0 bases from J, the junction kept 6 bases outside the gene matches. The CDR3 length is 15 residues. Looked up from germline, CDR1 is SGHTA and CDR2 is FQGNSA. Study outcomes and limitations: Vaccination with two AZD1222 doses was followed by a rise in Spike-specific TCR breadth and depth. Reports indicate that nearly half of spike-specific TCRs are directed at unmutated variant regions. A mostly white British donor set with more females was recruited, and clonal diversity was possibly underestimated. Baseline seropositivity characterized only a handful of AZD1222 recipients.

To note about this clone: As yet, its antigen is unknown.

Data came from immunoSEQ multiplex PCR; TCRdb stores just in-frame clones and leaves some out. The sample includes under 150,000 clones, around 90% of them seen just once. V gene TRBV7-2 combines with J gene TRBJ2-3, with 8 bases lining up with TRBD2. The source is an adult in good health. This sample comprised peripheral blood, obtained on day 0 of MenACWY control vaccination. The CDR3 is CASTLGGASTDTQYF. CDR3 nucleotides: TGTGCCAGCACCCTCGGGGGGGCAAGCACAGATACGCAGTATTTT.